This paragraph covers one T cell receptor beta chain sequence. Per the germline V gene, CDR1 is MNHNY and CDR2 is SVGAGI (reference sequence). The CDR3 consists of 16 residues. V shed 4 bases, J shed 4 bases, and the junction held 10 bases outside the gene matches. The source of the sample is a study of blood T cells in healthy people across ages. Next came a second PCR, run for about 7 to 12 cycles, which used a sample-barcoded 5' primer along with a J-beta primer mix. TCRdb redid the calling of the 5' RACE reads with MiXCR, one entry per CDR3 protein. The repertoire has under 800,000 distinct CDR3 sequences, 40% to 45% of them found once; the top ten carry 20% to 25%.

The sample comprised blood. V gene TRBV6-6 combines with J gene TRBJ2-7; TRBD1 aligns across 10 bases. The sequence came from a woman aged 55-70 years in good health. The DNA for the CDR3 is TGTGCCAGCAGTTGGGATCCGGGACAGGGGACTTACGAGCAGTACTTC. Its protein is CASSWDPGQGTYEQYF.